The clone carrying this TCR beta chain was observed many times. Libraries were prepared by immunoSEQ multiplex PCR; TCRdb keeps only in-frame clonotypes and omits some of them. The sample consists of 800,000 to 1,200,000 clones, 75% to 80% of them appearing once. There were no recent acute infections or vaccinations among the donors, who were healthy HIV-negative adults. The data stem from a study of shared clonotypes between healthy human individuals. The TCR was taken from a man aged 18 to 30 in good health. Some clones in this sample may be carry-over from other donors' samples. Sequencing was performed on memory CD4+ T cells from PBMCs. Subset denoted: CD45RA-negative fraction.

CDR3 nucleotide sequence: TGTGCCAGCAGCTATCAGGTGGGCGCAGATACGCAGTATTTT. Amino acids: CASSYQVGADTQYF. The V call is TRBV9, the J call TRBJ2-3; D remains unclear. The CDR3 length is 14 residues. The ends were cut back, 4 bases at V and 4 bases at J, with 13 bases in the middle. Germline-derived CDR1 and CDR2 are SGDLS and YYNGEE.